The TCR beta chain under discussion was sequenced for a study of PD-L1 blockade in urothelial cancer. V gave up 3 bases and J gave up 1 base, with 31 bases separating them. This CDR3 spans 21 amino acids. Germline V gives CDR1 MDHEN, CDR2 SYDVKM. This clone was detected only a few times. Profiled with immunoSEQ multiplex PCR; TCRdb holds only in-frame clones, not every one. Of some 76,000 clones listed, around 90% are singletons. The genes are TRBV28 and TRBJ2-7; no firm D call. The TCR comes from a man aged 55 to 70 with urothelial cancer. The source was PBMCs, collected around atezolizumab (anti-PD-L1) treatment. The CDR3 DNA sequence: TGTGCCAGCAGTTTTTCCCTCCGTGAGCAAAGAGGTTTAAAGCTTTCCTACGAGCAGTACTTC. Amino acid sequence: CASSFSLREQRGLKLSYEQYF.